This T cell receptor beta chain was documented in a study of Ad26.COV2.S vaccination and SARS-CoV-2 variants. CDR3 length: 15 residues. Germline CDR1 and CDR2: MDHEN and SYDVKM. V gave up 2 bases and J gave up 5 bases; unmatched junction bases: 6. The method was immunoSEQ multiplex PCR; TCRdb's version includes in-frame clones alone and lacks a portion of them. The repertoire consists of hundreds of thousands of clones, with around nine tenths occurring once and the leading ten covering about 4.6%. Treatment of the sample: roughly 19 received Ad26.COV2.S at low or high dose, single or two shots; roughly five received placebo; per-sample allocation not given. The study sampled participants on day 63 after the first vaccine or placebo injection.

This TCR came from a person aged 18-60 years who received the Ad26.COV2.S COVID-19 vaccine or a placebo. V usage is TRBV28 and J usage is TRBJ1-2; 9 bases map to TRBD1. The specimen was peripheral blood, collected in a trial of Ad26.COV2.S vaccine versus placebo. CDR3 sequence: CASSLLPGQGYGYTF. CDR3 bases: TGTGCCAGCAGTTTACTCCCGGGACAGGGTTATGGCTACACCTTC.